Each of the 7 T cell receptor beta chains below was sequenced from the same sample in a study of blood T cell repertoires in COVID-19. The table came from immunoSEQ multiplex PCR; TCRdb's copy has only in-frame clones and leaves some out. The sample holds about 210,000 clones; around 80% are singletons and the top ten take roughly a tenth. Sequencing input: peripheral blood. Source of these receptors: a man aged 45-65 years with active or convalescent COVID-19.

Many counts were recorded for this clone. CDR3 nucleotide sequence: TGTGCCAGCAGTCCTGGGACAGTCGGCGGCTACACCTTC. Its protein is CASSPGTVGGYTF. The V and J genes are TRBV6-6 and TRBJ1-2; 7 bases agree with TRBD1. The CDR3 loop spans 13 amino acids. V gave up 5 bases and J gave up 8 bases; unmatched junction bases: 8. Germline V gene sequence: CDR1 MNHNY, CDR2 SVGAGI (reference sequence).

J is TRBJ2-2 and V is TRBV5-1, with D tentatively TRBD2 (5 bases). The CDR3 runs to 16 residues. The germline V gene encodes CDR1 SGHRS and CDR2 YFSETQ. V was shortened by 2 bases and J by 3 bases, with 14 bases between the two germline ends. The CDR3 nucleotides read TGCGCCAGCAGCTTCCGGGGTGGGGTCGACACCGGGGAGCTGTTTTTT. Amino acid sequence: CASSFRGGVDTGELFF. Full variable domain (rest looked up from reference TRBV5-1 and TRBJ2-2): KAGVTQTPRYLIKTRGQQVTLSCSPISGHRSVSWYQQTPGQGLQFLFEYFSETQRNKGNFPGRFSGRQFSNSRSEMNVSTLELGDSALYLCASSFRGGVDTGELFFGEGSRLTVL.

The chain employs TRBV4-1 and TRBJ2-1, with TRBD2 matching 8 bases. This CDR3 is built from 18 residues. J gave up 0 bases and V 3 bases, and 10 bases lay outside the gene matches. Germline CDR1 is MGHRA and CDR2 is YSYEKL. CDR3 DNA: TGCGCCAGCAGCCAGAAGTGGAAAGGGACTAGCTCCTACAATGAGCAGTTCTTC. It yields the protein CASSQKWKGTSSYNEQFF.

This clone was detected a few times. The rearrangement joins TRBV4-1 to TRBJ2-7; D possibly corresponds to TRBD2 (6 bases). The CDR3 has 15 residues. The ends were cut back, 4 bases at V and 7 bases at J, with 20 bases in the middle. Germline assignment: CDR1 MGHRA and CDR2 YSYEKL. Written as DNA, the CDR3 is TGCGCCAGCAGCCCAACGGTACCGGGAGAGGGGGAGCAGTACTTC. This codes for CASSPTVPGEGEQYF.

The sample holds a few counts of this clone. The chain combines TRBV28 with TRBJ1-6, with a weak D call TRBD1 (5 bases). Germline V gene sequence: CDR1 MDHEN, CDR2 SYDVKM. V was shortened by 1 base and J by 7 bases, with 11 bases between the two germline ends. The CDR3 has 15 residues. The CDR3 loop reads CASSLSVGGNSPLHF. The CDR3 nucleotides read TGTGCCAGCAGTTTATCGGTGGGGGGGAATTCACCCCTCCACTTT.

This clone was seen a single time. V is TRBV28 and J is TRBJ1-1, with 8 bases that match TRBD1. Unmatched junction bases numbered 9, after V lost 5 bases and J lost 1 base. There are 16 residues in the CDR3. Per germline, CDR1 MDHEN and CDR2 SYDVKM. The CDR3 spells CASSPQGAGSNTEAFF. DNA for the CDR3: TGTGCCAGCAGTCCTCAGGGGGCAGGCTCGAACACTGAAGCTTTCTTT. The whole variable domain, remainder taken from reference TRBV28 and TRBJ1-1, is DVKVTQSSRYLVKRTGEKVFLECVQDMDHENMFWYRQDPGLGLRLIYFSYDVKMKEKGDIPEGYSVSREKKERFSLILESASTNQTSMYLCASSPQGAGSNTEAFFGQGTRLTVV.

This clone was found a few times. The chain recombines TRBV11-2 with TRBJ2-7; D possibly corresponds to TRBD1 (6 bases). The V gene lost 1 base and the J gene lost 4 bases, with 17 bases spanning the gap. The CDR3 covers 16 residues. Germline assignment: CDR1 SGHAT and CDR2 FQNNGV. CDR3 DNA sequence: TGTGCCAGCAGCTTAGGGTTGTCAGGGGCGTTTTACGAGCAGTACTTC. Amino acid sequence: CASSLGLSGAFYEQYF. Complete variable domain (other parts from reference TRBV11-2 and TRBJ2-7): EAGVAQSPRYKIIEKRQSVAFWCNPISGHATLYWYQQILGQGPKLLIQFQNNGVVDDSQLPKDRFSAERLKGVDSTLKIQPAKLEDSAVYLCASSLGLSGAFYEQYFGPGTRLTVT.